Detailed here is one T cell receptor beta chain. Antigen specificity is unknown. This sample is drawn from a study of T cells expressing NK-cell markers. Study details: Seven donors tested HCMV-seropositive and one tested seronegative among the eight sequenced.

In generating TCR beta cDNA, 5'RACE template switching with UMIs was used. TCRdb processed the 5' RACE reads again and assigns one entry to each CDR3 protein, with no DNA. This sample's table reports 200,000 to 300,000 distinct CDR3 sequences. Overall study results and limits: In a handful of donors, dominant clonotypes made up about 25-65% of CD3+CD56-NKG2C+ cells.

The origin of this receptor is a woman aged 18 to 75 in good health. The sequenced sample consisted of blood T cells: a sorted CD56 or NKG2C T cell subset, CD4+ or CD8+ T cells, or bulk PBMC T cells (not recorded which).

The CDR3: CASSLSAGISTGELFF. This rearrangement joins TRBV7-3 to TRBJ2-2. In germline, CDR1 is SGHTA, CDR2 FQGTGA. The CDR3 runs 16 residues.